This T cell receptor (beta chain) was sequenced in a study of blood T cell repertoires in COVID-19. Looking at the study overall: T cells, B-cell-depleted T cells, or PBMCs supplied cDNA or gDNA.

The germline CDR1 and CDR2 sequences are SGHTA and FQGTGA. The V gene end was trimmed by 2 bases and the J gene end by 11 bases; junction bases not matched to a gene: 13. The CDR3 has 16 residues. The participants were between about 18 and 90 years old and came from 24 US areas. Clinical history reported by participants formed the basis on which cohorts were assigned. The protocol was immunoSEQ multiplex PCR, while the TCRdb copy is restricted to in-frame clones and leaves out a portion. This sample has about 150,000 clones, with about 80% found just once. The sequencing sample was made of PBMCs or T cells enriched from blood (not recorded which). The sequence was collected from a man in his fifties who had recovered from COVID-19. The V and J genes are TRBV7-3 and TRBJ2-2; TRBD2 aligns across 8 bases. The CDR3 DNA follows: TGTGCCAGCAGCTTAGGATCGGGGACGGGAGGGGAAGAGCTGTTTTTT. It specifies CASSLGSGTGGEELFF.